This entry lists 17 T cell receptor beta chains sequenced from one sample in a study of cytomegalovirus exposure and HLA in healthy donors. In the PCR, 60 Vbeta and 13 Jbeta primers were used. TCRdb keeps only in-frame clones here, not all; method: immunoSEQ multiplex PCR. The sample yields some 190,000 clones, more than 75% seen once. Source material: PBMCs. These receptors were obtained from a woman aged 30 to 39 in good health and CMV-seropositive.

The chain carries TRBV6-1 and TRBJ1-5, with 7 bases lining up with TRBD1. After removal of 3 bases from V and 11 bases from J, the junction contained 19 bases not matched to a gene. The CDR3 is 17 amino acids. Germline values: CDR1 MNHNS, CDR2 SASEGT. The CDR3 protein is CASSEYGQARGTWAQHF. The CDR3 region has the DNA TGTGCCAGCAGTGAGTACGGACAGGCTCGGGGAACTTGGGCCCAGCATTTT.

This clone was recorded once. The chain joins TRBV6-4 to TRBJ2-1; D not certain. The CDR3 spans 10 residues. V lost 2 bases and J 10 bases, leaving 3 bases between the germline ends. Germline V gives CDR1 MRHNA, CDR2 SNTAGT. CDR3: CASSDPEQFF. For the CDR3, the DNA is TGTGCCAGCAGTGACCCGGAGCAGTTCTTC.

The chain links TRBV6-5 to TRBJ1-5; D not resolved. CDR1 is MNHEY and CDR2 is SVGAGI in the germline V gene. The CDR3 sequence is 12 residues long. The V end lost 4 bases, the J end lost 4 bases, and 5 bases lay between the germline ends. The CDR3 here is CASSSYNQPQHF. The CDR3 DNA reads as TGTGCCAGCAGTTCCTATAATCAGCCCCAGCATTTT.

The gene calls are TRBV19 and TRBJ1-5; D is undetermined. Per germline, CDR1 LNHDA and CDR2 SQIVND (reference sequence). This CDR3 contains 14 residues. Trimming stripped 4 bases from V and 1 base from J, with 8 bases between. The CDR3 spells CASSRIQSNQPQHF. The CDR3 DNA reads as TGTGCCAGTAGTAGAATACAAAGCAATCAGCCCCAGCATTTT.

This chain uses TRBV11-2 with TRBJ2-2; tentatively, D is TRBD1 (6 bases). Germline lookup yields CDR1 SGHAT and CDR2 FQNNGV. The CDR3 loop spans 16 amino acids. V lost 1 base and J lost 5, with 14 bases in between. The DNA of the CDR3 is TGTGCCAGCAGCTTAGGTCAGGGGCTAGGGACCGGGGAGCTGTTTTTT. Translated, it gives CASSLGQGLGTGELFF.

The chain has TRBV19 and TRBJ1-5, with D perhaps TRBD1 (6 bases). This CDR3 comprises 16 residues. Germline V gene data show CDR1 as LNHDA and CDR2 as SQIVND (reference sequence). The V end lost 6 bases, the J end lost 0 bases, and 15 bases lay between the germline ends. The CDR3 sequence: CASRSVRDNSNQPQHF. The CDR3 coding sequence is TGTGCCAGTAGAAGCGTCCGGGACAATAGCAATCAGCCCCAGCATTTT.

The chain carries TRBV4-1 and TRBJ2-5; TRBD2 agrees at 10 bases. Germline lookup yields CDR1 MGHRA and CDR2 YSYEKL. This CDR3 is built from 16 residues. The V segment lost 2 bases and the J segment 0 bases; nucleotides outside the gene matches: 3. As DNA, the CDR3 is TGCGCCAGCAGCCAACCGGGACTAGCGAACCAAGAGACCCAGTACTTC. It encodes CASSQPGLANQETQYF.

The rearrangement uses TRBV6-1 and TRBJ2-5; D is possibly TRBD1 (6 bases). The CDR3 has 15 residues. Trimming shortened V by 5 bases and J by 1 base, and 14 bases separated the two germline ends. CDR1 is MNHNS and CDR2 is SASEGT in the germline V gene. The CDR3 loop reads CASSRSGQSQETQYF. CDR3 sequence (DNA): TGTGCCAGCAGTAGGTCAGGACAGTCCCAAGAGACCCAGTACTTC.

The chain combines TRBV6-1 with TRBJ1-6; perhaps TRBD1 as D (5 bases). Trimming removed 1 base from V and 10 bases from J, with 11 bases in between. Germline CDR1 reads MNHNS; CDR2 reads SASEGT. This CDR3 has 14 residues. The CDR3 reads CASSEVEGLSPLHF. The CDR3 coding sequence is TGTGCCAGCAGTGAAGTGGAGGGACTGTCACCCCTCCACTTT.

The chain has TRBV5-4 and TRBJ2-7; the match to TRBD2 covers 10 bases. The germline V gene encodes CDR1 SGHNT and CDR2 YYREEE (reference sequence). Trimming at V came to 0 bases and at J to 3 bases, leaving 3 bases not matched to a gene. The CDR3 covers 15 residues. CDR3 coding DNA: TGTGCCAGCAGCTTGGCCGCTAGCGGGAGCTACGAGCAGTACTTC. Translating gives CASSLAASGSYEQYF.

The genes are TRBV4-3 and TRBJ1-2, with 9 positions matching TRBD1. V dropped 1 base and J dropped 2; count of bases not matched to a gene: 8. The CDR3 consists of 17 residues. Germline CDR1 and CDR2: LGHNA and YSLEER. CDR3 protein: CASSQVVRDRVNYGYTF. CDR3 DNA sequence: TGCGCCAGCAGCCAAGTAGTTCGGGACAGGGTAAACTATGGCTACACCTTC.

The V call is TRBV28, the J call TRBJ2-1; D gene unclear. CDR1 is MDHEN and CDR2 is SYDVKM in the germline V gene. This CDR3 spans 12 amino acids. The V end was cut by 5 bases, the J end by 6 bases, with 8 bases between. CDR3 residues: CASSPPGNEQFF. Written as DNA, the CDR3 is TGTGCCAGCAGTCCCCCCGGCAATGAGCAGTTCTTC.

The V gene is TRBV30, the J gene TRBJ2-1; D is uncertain. The CDR3 is 13 residues long. Trimming removed 0 bases at V and 7 bases at J, with 10 bases between. Germline V CDR1 and CDR2: GTSNPN, SVGIG (reference sequence). As DNA, the CDR3 is TGTGCCTGGAGTGTACAACTAAGGAATGAGCAGTTCTTC. It encodes CAWSVQLRNEQFF. Using reference TRBV30 and TRBJ2-1 for the parts outside the CDR3, the full variable domain is SQTIHQWPATLVQPVGSPLSLECTVEGTSNPNLYWYRQAAGRGLQLLFYSVGIGQISSEVPQNLSASRPQDRQFILSSKKLLLSDSGFYLCAWSVQLRNEQFFGPGTRLTVL.

This clone was seen more than once but under ten times. The rearrangement links TRBV4-2 to TRBJ2-1; 10 nucleotides match TRBD1. Germline-derived CDR1 and CDR2 are LGHNA and YNFKEQ. The CDR3 covers 15 residues. V lost 3 bases, J lost 7 bases, and 6 bases stayed unmatched. DNA of the CDR3: TGTGCCAGCAGCCAGCGACAGGGGGCCGGGAATGAGCAGTTCTTC. Translating gives CASSQRQGAGNEQFF.

A single count supports this clone. The chain is built from TRBV5-1 and TRBJ1-1; D is unclear. The V gene's germline CDR1 is SGHRS and CDR2 YFSETQ. This CDR3 comprises 13 residues. V was clipped by 0 bases and J by 5 bases, with 8 bases between them. In DNA, the CDR3 is TGCGCCAGCAGCTTGGATCGGTTAACTGAAGCTTTCTTT. Protein: CASSLDRLTEAFF.

This clone has only one observation. The chain links TRBV7-2 to TRBJ1-4, with a weak D call TRBD1 (6 bases). CDR1 is SGHTA, CDR2 FQGNSA, per germline. V was trimmed by 5 bases and J by 3 bases, leaving 16 bases between them. The CDR3 contains 16 residues. CDR3 loop: CASSIDHRVANEKLFF. The CDR3 coding sequence is TGTGCCAGCAGCATCGACCACAGGGTGGCTAATGAAAAACTGTTTTTT.

This clone was detected a few times. The rearrangement links TRBV5-4 to TRBJ2-7, with 8 bases lining up with TRBD1. The V and J ends lost 1 base and 5 bases, in that order; junction bases with no gene match: 11. CDR3 length: 16 residues. Looked up from germline, CDR1 is SGHNT and CDR2 is YYREEE (reference sequence). CDR3 nucleotides: TGTGCCAGCAGCTTGAGGCCCCCTGGACAGGGTAACGAGCAGTACTTC. The encoded protein is CASSLRPPGQGNEQYF.